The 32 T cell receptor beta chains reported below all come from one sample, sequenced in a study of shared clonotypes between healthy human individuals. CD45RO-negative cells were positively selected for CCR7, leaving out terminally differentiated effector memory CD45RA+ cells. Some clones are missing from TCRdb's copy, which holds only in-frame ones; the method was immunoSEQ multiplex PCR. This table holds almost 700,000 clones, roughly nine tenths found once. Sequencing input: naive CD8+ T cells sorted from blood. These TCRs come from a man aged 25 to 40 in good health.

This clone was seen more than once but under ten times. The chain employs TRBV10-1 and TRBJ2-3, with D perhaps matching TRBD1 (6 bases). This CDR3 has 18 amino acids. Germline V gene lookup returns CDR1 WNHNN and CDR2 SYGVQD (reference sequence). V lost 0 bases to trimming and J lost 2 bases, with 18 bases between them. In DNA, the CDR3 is TGCGCCAGCAGTGAGTCCCGGGGAACAGGGATGGTCACAGATACGCAGTATTTT. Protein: CASSESRGTGMVTDTQYF.

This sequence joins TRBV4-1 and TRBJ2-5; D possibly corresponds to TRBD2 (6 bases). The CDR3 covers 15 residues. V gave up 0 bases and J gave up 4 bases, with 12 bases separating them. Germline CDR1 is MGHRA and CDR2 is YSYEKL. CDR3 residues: CASSQDVGGIETQYF. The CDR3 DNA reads TGCGCCAGCAGCCAAGATGTAGGCGGGATAGAGACCCAGTACTTC.

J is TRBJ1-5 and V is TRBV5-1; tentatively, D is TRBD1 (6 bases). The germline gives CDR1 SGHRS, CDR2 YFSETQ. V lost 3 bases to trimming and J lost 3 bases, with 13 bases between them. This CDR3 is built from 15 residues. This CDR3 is CASSSRGGFNQPQHF. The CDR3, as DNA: TGCGCCAGCAGCTCCAGGGGAGGGTTCAATCAGCCCCAGCATTTT.

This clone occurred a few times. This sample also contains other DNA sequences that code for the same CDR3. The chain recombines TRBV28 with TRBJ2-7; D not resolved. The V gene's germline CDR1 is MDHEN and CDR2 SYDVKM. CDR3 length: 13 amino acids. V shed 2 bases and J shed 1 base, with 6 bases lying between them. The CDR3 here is CASSLGGSYEQYF. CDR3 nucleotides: TGTGCCAGCAGTTTAGGCGGTTCCTACGAGCAGTACTTC.

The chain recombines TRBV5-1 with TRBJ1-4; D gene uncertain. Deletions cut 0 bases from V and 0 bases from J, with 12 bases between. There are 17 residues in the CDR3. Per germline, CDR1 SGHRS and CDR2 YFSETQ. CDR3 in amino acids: CASSLDPARATNEKLFF. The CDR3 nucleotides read TGCGCCAGCAGCTTGGACCCCGCCAGAGCAACTAATGAAAAACTGTTTTTT. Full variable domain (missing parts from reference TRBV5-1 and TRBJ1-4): KAGVTQTPRYLIKTRGQQVTLSCSPISGHRSVSWYQQTPGQGLQFLFEYFSETQRNKGNFPGRFSGRQFSNSRSEMNVSTLELGDSALYLCASSLDPARATNEKLFFGSGTQLSVL.

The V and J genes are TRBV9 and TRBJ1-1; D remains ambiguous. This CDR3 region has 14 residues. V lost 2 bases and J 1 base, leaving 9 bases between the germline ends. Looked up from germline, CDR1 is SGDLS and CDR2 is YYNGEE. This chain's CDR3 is CASSVGRQNTEAFF. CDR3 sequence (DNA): TGTGCCAGCAGCGTCGGGAGACAGAACACTGAAGCTTTCTTT.

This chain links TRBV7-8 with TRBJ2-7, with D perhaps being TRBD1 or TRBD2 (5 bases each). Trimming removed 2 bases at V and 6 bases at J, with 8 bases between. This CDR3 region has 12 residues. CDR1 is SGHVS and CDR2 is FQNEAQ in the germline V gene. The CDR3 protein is CASSLWGSEQYF. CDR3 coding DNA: TGTGCCAGCAGCTTATGGGGGAGCGAGCAGTACTTC.

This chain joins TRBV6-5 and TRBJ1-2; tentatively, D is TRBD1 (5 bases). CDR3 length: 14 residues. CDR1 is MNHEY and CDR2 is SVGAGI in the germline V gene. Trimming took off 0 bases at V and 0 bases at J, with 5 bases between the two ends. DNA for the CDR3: TGTGCCAGCAGTTACTCGACAGCTAACTATGGCTACACCTTC. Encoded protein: CASSYSTANYGYTF.

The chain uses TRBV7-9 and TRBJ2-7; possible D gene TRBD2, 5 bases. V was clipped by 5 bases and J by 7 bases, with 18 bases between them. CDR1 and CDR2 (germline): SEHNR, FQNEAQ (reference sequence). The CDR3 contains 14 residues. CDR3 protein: CASSTNRGPEEQYF. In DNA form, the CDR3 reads TGTGCCAGCAGCACAAATCGGGGTCCGGAGGAGCAGTACTTC.

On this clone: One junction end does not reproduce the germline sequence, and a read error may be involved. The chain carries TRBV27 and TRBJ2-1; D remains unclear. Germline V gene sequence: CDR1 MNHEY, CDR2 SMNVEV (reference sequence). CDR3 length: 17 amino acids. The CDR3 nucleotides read TGTGCCAGCAGTTCGAGTTCCTCGGGTGTCTCCAACAATGAGCAGTTCTTC. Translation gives CASSSSSSGVSNNEQFF.

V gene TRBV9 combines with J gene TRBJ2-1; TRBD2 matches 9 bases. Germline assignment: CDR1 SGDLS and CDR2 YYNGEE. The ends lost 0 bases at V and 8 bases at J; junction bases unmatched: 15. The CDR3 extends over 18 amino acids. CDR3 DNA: TGTGCCAGCAGCGTAGCTGGTCGGGCGGGAGGGTCGAAATATGAGCAGTTCTTC. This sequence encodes CASSVAGRAGGSKYEQFF.

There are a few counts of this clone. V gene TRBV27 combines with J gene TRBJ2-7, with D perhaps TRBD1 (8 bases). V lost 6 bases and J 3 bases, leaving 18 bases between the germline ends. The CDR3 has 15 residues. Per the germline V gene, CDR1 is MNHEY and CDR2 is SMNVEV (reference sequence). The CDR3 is CASSSGTGDLYEQYF. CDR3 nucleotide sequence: TGTGCCAGCAGCAGCGGGACAGGTGACCTCTACGAGCAGTACTTC.

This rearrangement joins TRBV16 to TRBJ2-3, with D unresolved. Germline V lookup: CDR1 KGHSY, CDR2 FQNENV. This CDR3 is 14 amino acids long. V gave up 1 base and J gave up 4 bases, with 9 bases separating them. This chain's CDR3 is CASSQYSGSDTQYF. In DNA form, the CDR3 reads TGTGCCAGCAGCCAATATTCCGGGTCAGATACGCAGTATTTT. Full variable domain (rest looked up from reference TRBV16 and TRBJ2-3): GEEVAQTPKHLVRGEGQKAKLYCAPIKGHSYVFWYQQVLKNEFKFLISFQNENVFDETGMPKERFSAKCLPNSPCSLEIQATKLEDSAVYFCASSQYSGSDTQYFGPGTRLTVL.

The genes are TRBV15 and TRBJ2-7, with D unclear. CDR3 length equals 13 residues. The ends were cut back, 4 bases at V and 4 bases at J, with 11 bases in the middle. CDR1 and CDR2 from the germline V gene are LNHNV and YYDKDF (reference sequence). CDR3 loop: CATSIAADYEQYF. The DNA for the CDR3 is TGTGCCACCAGCATTGCGGCTGATTACGAGCAGTACTTC.

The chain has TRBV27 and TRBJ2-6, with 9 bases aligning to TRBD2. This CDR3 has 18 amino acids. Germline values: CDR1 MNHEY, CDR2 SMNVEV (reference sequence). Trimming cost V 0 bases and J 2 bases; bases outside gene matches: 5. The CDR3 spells CASSLSLPSGTGANVLTF. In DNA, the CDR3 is TGTGCCAGCAGTTTATCGTTGCCTAGCGGGACTGGGGCCAACGTCCTGACTTTC.

In nucleotides, the CDR3 is TGTGCCAGCAGCGTTTCCCGGGACCAGCGCTACAATGAGCAGTTCTTC. Protein sequence: CASSVSRDQRYNEQFF. The chain employs TRBV9 and TRBJ2-1; D may match TRBD1 or TRBD2 (5 bases each). Germline V lookup: CDR1 SGDLS, CDR2 YYNGEE. The CDR3 totals 16 residues. V gave up 2 bases and J gave up 3 bases, with 15 bases separating them.

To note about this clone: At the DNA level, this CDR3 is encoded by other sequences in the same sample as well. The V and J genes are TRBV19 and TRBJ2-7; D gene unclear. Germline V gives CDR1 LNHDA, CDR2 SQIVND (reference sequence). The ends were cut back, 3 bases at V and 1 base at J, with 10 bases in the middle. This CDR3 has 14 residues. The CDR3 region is CASSMGRGSYEQYF. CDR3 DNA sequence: TGTGCCAGTAGTATGGGAAGAGGATCCTACGAGCAGTACTTC.

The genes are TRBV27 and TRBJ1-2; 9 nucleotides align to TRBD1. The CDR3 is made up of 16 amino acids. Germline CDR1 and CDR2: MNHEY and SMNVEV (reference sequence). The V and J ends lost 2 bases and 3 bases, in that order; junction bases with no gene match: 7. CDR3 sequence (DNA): TGTGCCAGCAGTTTAATAGGACAGGGGCTTGACTATGGCTACACCTTC. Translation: CASSLIGQGLDYGYTF.

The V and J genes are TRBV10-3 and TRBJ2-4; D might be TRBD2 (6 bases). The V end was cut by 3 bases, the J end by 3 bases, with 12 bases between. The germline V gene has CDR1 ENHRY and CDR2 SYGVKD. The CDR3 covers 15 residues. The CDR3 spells CAISELPGLKNIQYF. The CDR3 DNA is TGTGCCATCAGTGAACTCCCGGGACTCAAAAACATTCAGTACTTC.

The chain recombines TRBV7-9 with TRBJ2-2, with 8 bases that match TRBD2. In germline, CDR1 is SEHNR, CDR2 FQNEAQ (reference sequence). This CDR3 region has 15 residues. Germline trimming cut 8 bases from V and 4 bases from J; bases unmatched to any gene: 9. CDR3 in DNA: TGTGCCAGCCTGGGTCGGGCGGGAGGCACCGGGGAGCTGTTTTTT. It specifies CASLGRAGGTGELFF.

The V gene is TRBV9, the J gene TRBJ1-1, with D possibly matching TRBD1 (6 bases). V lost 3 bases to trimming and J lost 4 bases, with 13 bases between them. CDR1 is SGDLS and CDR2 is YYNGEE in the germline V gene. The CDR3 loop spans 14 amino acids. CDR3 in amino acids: CASSEGGLSTEAFF. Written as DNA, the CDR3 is TGTGCCAGCAGCGAGGGGGGTCTGAGCACTGAAGCTTTCTTT.

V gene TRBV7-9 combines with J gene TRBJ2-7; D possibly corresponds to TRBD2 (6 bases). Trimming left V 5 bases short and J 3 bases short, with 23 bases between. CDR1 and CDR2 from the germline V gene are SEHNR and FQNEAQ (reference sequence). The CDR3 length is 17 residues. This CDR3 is CASSVPGSRILDYEQYF. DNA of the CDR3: TGTGCCAGCAGCGTACCCGGGAGCCGGATTCTTGACTACGAGCAGTACTTC.

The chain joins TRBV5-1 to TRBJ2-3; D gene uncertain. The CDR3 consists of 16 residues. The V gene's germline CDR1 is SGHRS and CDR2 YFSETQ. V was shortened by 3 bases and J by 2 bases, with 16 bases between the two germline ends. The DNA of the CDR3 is TGCGCCAGCAGCTCCGGACCGCCGTCAAACACAGATACGCAGTATTTT. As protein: CASSSGPPSNTDTQYF.

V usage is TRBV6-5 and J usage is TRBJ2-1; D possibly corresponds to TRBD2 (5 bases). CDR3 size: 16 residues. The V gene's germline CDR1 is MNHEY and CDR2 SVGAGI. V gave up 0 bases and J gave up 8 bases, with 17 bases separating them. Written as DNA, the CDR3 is TGTGCCAGCAGTTACTCGATTGGAGGCCCGTCGGATGAGCAGTTCTTC. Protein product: CASSYSIGGPSDEQFF.

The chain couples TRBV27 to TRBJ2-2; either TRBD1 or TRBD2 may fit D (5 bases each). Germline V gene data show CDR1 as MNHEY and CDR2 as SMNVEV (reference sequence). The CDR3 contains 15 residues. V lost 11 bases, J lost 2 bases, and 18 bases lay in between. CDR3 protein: CASTRRDANTGELFF. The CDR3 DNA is TGTGCCTCCACGCGCCGGGACGCCAACACCGGGGAGCTGTTTTTT.

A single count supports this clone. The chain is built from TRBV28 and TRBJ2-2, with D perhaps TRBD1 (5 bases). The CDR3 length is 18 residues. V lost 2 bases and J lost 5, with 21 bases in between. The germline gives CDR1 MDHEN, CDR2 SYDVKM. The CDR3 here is CASSLRALGGAETGELFF. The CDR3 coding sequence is TGTGCCAGCAGTTTAAGGGCACTGGGTGGGGCGGAAACCGGGGAGCTGTTTTTT.

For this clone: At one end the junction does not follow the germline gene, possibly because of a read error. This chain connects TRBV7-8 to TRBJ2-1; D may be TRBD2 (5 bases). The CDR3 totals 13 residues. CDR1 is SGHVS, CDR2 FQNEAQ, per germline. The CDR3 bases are TGTGCCAGCAGCTTAGGACTCCTAGCAGGAACAATCTTC. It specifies CASSLGLLAGTIF.

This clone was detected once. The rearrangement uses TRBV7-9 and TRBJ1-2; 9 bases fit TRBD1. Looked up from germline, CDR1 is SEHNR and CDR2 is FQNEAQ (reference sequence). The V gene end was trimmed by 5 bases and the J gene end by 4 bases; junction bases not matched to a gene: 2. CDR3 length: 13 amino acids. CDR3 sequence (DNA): TGTGCCAGCAGCCAGGGACAGGGCTATGGCTACACCTTC. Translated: CASSQGQGYGYTF. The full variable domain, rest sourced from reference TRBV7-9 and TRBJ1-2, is DTGVSQNPRHKITKRGQNVTFRCDPISEHNRLYWYRQTLGQGPEFLTYFQNEAQLEKSRLLSDRFSAERPKGSFSTLEIQRTEQGDSAMYLCASSQGQGYGYTFGSGTRLTVV.

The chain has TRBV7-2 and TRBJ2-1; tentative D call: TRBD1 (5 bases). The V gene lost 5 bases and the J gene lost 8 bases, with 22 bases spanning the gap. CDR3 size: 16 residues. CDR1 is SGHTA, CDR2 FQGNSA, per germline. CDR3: CASSHFPRAGQYEQFF. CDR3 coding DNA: TGTGCCAGCAGCCATTTTCCCAGGGCTGGCCAATATGAGCAGTTCTTC.

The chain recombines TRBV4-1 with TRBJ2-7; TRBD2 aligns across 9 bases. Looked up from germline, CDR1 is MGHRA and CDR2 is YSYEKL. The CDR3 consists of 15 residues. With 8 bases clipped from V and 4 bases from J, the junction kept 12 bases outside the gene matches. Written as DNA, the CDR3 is TGCGCCAGCCGACTACTAGCGGGCCAAACTTACGAGCAGTACTTC. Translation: CASRLLAGQTYEQYF.

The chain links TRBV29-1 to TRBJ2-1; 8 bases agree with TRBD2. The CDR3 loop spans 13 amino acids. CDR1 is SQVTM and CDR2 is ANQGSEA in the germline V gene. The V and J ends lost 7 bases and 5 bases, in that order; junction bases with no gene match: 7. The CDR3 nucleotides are TGCAGCGCGGTAGCGGGACCAGACAATGAGCAGTTCTTC. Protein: CSAVAGPDNEQFF.

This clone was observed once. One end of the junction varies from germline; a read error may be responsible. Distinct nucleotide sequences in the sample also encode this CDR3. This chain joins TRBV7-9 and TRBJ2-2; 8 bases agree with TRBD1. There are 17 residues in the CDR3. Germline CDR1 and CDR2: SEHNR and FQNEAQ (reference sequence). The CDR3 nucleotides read TGCGCCAGCAGCCCCTCCGAGGACAGGGAGAACACCGGGGAGCTGTTTTTT. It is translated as CASSPSEDRENTGELFF.